The 29 T cell receptor beta chains below all came from one sample that was sequenced in a study of cytomegalovirus exposure and HLA in healthy donors. Researchers ran the PCR with 60 Vbeta and 13 Jbeta primers. Generated by immunoSEQ multiplex PCR, the TCRdb table keeps only in-frame clones and is missing some. Here the sample spans some 120,000 clones, roughly four fifths being singletons. Sequenced: PBMCs. Receptors originate from a woman aged 40-49 years in good health and CMV-seronegative.

This clone was seen only a few times. This chain uses TRBV11-2 with TRBJ1-6, with D tentatively TRBD1 (5 bases). Germline CDR1 is SGHAT and CDR2 is FQNNGV. CDR3 length: 14 amino acids. V lost 5 bases, J lost 10 bases, and 15 bases lay in between. The CDR3 bases are TGTGCCAGCAGCGCGCGGCAGGGATACTCACCCCTCCACTTT. This codes for CASSARQGYSPLHF.

This chain uses TRBV19 with TRBJ2-3, with 8 bases lining up with TRBD2. The junction had 4 bases not matched to a gene; V was cut back by 2 bases and J by 3 bases. CDR1 and CDR2 (germline): LNHDA, SQIVND (reference sequence). CDR3 length: 15 residues. CDR3 bases: TGTGCCAGTAGTATAACGGGACTAGTGACAGATACGCAGTATTTT. Protein: CASSITGLVTDTQYF.

The chain couples TRBV5-1 to TRBJ1-3; 7 bases align to TRBD1. Trimming removed 5 bases from V and 0 bases from J; junction bases left unmatched: 5. Looked up from germline, CDR1 is SGHRS and CDR2 is YFSETQ. The CDR3 is made up of 15 amino acids. The CDR3 spells CASRLDRDSGNTIYF. CDR3 bases: TGCGCCAGCAGGTTAGACAGGGACTCTGGAAACACCATATATTTT.

In the case of this clone: Other nucleotide sequences from this sample produce the same CDR3. The rearrangement links TRBV29-1 to TRBJ1-1; 7 positions match TRBD1. This CDR3 contains 13 residues. Germline trimming cut 7 bases from V and 1 base from J; bases unmatched to any gene: 6. Per the germline V gene, CDR1 is SQVTM and CDR2 is ANQGSEA. For the CDR3, the DNA is TGCAGCGCGCGCAGACAGGGGAACACTGAAGCTTTCTTT. As protein: CSARRQGNTEAFF.

The chain recombines TRBV7-2 with TRBJ2-5; weak D call: TRBD2 (6 bases). This CDR3 has 16 amino acids. Trimming took 1 base from V and 5 from J, leaving 17 bases between them. The germline CDR1 and CDR2 sequences are SGHTA and FQGNSA. The CDR3 loop reads CASSLGREYSWETQYF. CDR3 bases: TGTGCCAGCAGCTTAGGACGGGAGTACTCCTGGGAGACCCAGTACTTC.

The V and J genes are TRBV5-4 and TRBJ2-1; 14 nucleotides align to TRBD2. This CDR3 comprises 19 residues. The germline gives CDR1 SGHNT, CDR2 YYREEE (reference sequence). The V segment lost 0 bases and the J segment 7 bases; nucleotides outside the gene matches: 12. The CDR3, as DNA: TGTGCCAGCAGCTTGGGTAGGGGGCTTGGACTAGCGGGAGGTAATGAGCAGTTCTTC. It encodes CASSLGRGLGLAGGNEQFF.

The V and J genes are TRBV28 and TRBJ1-2; 10 nucleotides agree with TRBD1. Germline V lookup: CDR1 MDHEN, CDR2 SYDVKM. V gave up 6 bases and J gave up 5 bases; unmatched junction bases: 6. This CDR3 has 14 amino acids. The CDR3 is CASRTGGAGYGYTF. The CDR3 DNA reads as TGTGCCAGCAGGACAGGGGGCGCGGGATATGGCTACACCTTC.

This chain uses TRBV19 with TRBJ2-7, with TRBD1 matching 8 bases. The ends lost 6 bases at V and 2 bases at J; junction bases unmatched: 9. Germline V gene sequence: CDR1 LNHDA, CDR2 SQIVND (reference sequence). The CDR3 covers 15 residues. Here the CDR3 DNA reads TGTGCCAGTAGACAACGGACAGGGACCACCTACGAGCAGTACTTC. Residues: CASRQRTGTTYEQYF. Filled out from reference TRBV19 and TRBJ2-7, the complete variable domain reads DGGITQSPKYLFRKEGQNVTLSCEQNLNHDAMYWYRQDPGQGLRLIYYSQIVNDFQKGDIAEGYSVSREKKESFPLTVTSAQKNPTAFYLCASRQRTGTTYEQYFGPGTRLTVT.

The chain joins TRBV4-1 to TRBJ2-5, with 7 bases that match TRBD1. With V trimmed by 2 bases and J by 5 bases, 8 bases remained unmatched. Germline loops: CDR1 MGHRA, CDR2 YSYEKL. The CDR3 has 15 residues. The CDR3 DNA follows: TGCGCCAGCAGCCAAAAACACTCCAGGGGGGAGACCCAGTACTTC. This encodes CASSQKHSRGETQYF.

As concerns this clone: The junction departs from the called germline gene at one end, perhaps through a read error. The V and J genes are TRBV7-9 and TRBJ2-7; 11 positions agree with TRBD2. CDR3 length: 14 residues. CDR1 and CDR2 from the germline V gene are SEHNR and FQNEAQ (reference sequence). The chain's CDR3 is CASSLAGGLYEQYF. The CDR3 nucleotides are TGTGCCAGCAGCCTAGCGGGAGGTCTCTACGAGCAGTACTTC.

A note on this clone: One end of the junction fails to match germline, which may point to a read error. The gene calls are TRBV19 and TRBJ2-6, with a tentative D call TRBD1 (5 bases). Germline CDR1 reads LNHDA; CDR2 reads SQIVND (reference sequence). The CDR3 length is 15 residues. CDR3 nucleotide sequence: TGTGCCAGTAGTATATCAGGGTCTGGGGCCAACGGCCTGACTTTC. Residues: CASSISGSGANGLTF.

CDR3 bases: TGTGCCAGCAGCCAAGGCAGGGCAGAGTATGGCTACACCTTC. Its translation: CASSQGRAEYGYTF. V gene TRBV4-2 combines with J gene TRBJ1-2, with D perhaps matching TRBD1 (5 bases). V lost 1 base and J lost 5, with 11 bases in between. The V gene's germline CDR1 is LGHNA and CDR2 YNFKEQ. CDR3 size: 14 residues.

The table lists this clone with a count of one. V is TRBV21-1 and J is TRBJ2-7; the table assigns TRBD1, which was not confirmed against the DNA. TRBV21-1 is designated a pseudogene. The CDR3 runs to 15 residues. Here the CDR3 reads CAIRGQGEMSYEQYF. In DNA, the CDR3 is TGTGCCATTCGGGGACAGGGGGAAATGTCCTACGAGCAGTACTTC.

The chain uses TRBV5-1 and TRBJ2-5; the D gene is possibly TRBD2 (7 bases). V lost 3 bases and J lost 4, with 13 bases in between. The CDR3 runs 14 residues. Germline assignment: CDR1 SGHRS and CDR2 YFSETQ. The CDR3 loop reads CASSWGGGGETQYF. For the CDR3, the DNA is TGCGCCAGCAGCTGGGGAGGGGGTGGAGAGACCCAGTACTTC.

This chain uses TRBV5-4 with TRBJ1-1, with D possibly TRBD1 on 5 matching bases. Trimming cost V 4 bases and J 4 bases, with 14 bases left between them. The CDR3 consists of 14 residues. Germline CDR1 reads SGHNT; CDR2 reads YYREEE (reference sequence). The CDR3 sequence is CASSPGGDGTEAFF. The CDR3 DNA reads TGTGCCAGCAGCCCGGGGGGTGATGGCACTGAAGCTTTCTTT.

V is TRBV29-1 and J is TRBJ2-1; D perhaps matches TRBD2 (6 bases). Germline V gene data show CDR1 as SQVTM and CDR2 as ANQGSEA. V gave up 4 bases and J gave up 8 bases, with 12 bases separating them. The CDR3 length is 12 residues. CDR3 amino acids: CSVGRETDEQFF. The DNA of the CDR3 is TGCAGCGTTGGCCGGGAGACGGATGAGCAGTTCTTC.

The V call is TRBV7-3, the J call TRBJ2-2, with a weak D call TRBD2 (6 bases). The V gene's germline CDR1 is SGHTA and CDR2 FQGTGA. This CDR3 comprises 14 residues. V was shortened by 2 bases and J by 6 bases, with 10 bases between the two germline ends. This CDR3 reads CASSLFREAGELFF. DNA of the CDR3: TGTGCCAGCAGCTTATTTAGGGAGGCCGGGGAGCTGTTTTTT.

This clone was recorded only once. V is TRBV4-3 and J is TRBJ2-1; 10 bases line up with TRBD2. V trimming: 1 base; J trimming: 10 bases; junction bases outside the gene matches: 10. This CDR3 contains 16 residues. Germline CDR1 reads LGHNA; CDR2 reads YSLEER. This CDR3 is CASSQAGLAGEDEQFF. CDR3 nucleotide sequence: TGCGCCAGCAGCCAAGCCGGCCTAGCGGGAGAGGACGAGCAGTTCTTC.

This clone has only one observation. The chain couples TRBV9 to TRBJ2-3; 9 nucleotides match TRBD2. Germline-derived CDR1 and CDR2 are SGDLS and YYNGEE. This CDR3 region has 14 residues. Unmatched junction bases numbered 5, after V lost 7 bases and J lost 2 bases. The CDR3 region has the DNA TGTGCCAGCCAGGCTAGCGGGAACACAGATACGCAGTATTTT. Amino acid sequence: CASQASGNTDTQYF.

This rearrangement joins TRBV7-2 to TRBJ2-2; possible D gene TRBD2, 5 bases. The V gene lost 1 base and the J gene lost 2 bases, with 11 bases spanning the gap. CDR3 length: 16 residues. Germline assignment: CDR1 SGHTA and CDR2 FQGNSA. CDR3 sequence reads: CASSLVAGLNTGELFF. The CDR3 DNA is TGTGCCAGCAGCTTAGTTGCGGGTTTAAACACCGGGGAGCTGTTTTTT.

The V call is TRBV4-2, the J call TRBJ1-6; a weak D match, TRBD1 (5 bases). The CDR3 runs 16 residues. Germline values: CDR1 LGHNA, CDR2 YNFKEQ. V dropped 1 base and J dropped 7 bases, with 14 bases sitting between them. The CDR3 reads CASSQGFKTENSPLHF. In DNA, the CDR3 is TGTGCCAGCAGCCAAGGTTTTAAGACAGAAAATTCACCCCTCCACTTT.

This chain links TRBV15 with TRBJ2-7; 11 nucleotides match TRBD2. CDR3 length: 15 amino acids. The V gene's germline CDR1 is LNHNV and CDR2 YYDKDF (reference sequence). The V gene end was trimmed by 4 bases and the J gene end by 7 bases; junction bases not matched to a gene: 9. The CDR3 region is CATSKGTSGSWEQYF. DNA for the CDR3: TGTGCCACCAGCAAGGGGACTAGCGGTAGTTGGGAGCAGTACTTC.

CDR3 coding DNA: TGTGCCAGCAGCTCACGACTAGCGGGAGGGGAAGAGACCCAGTACTTC. Translating gives CASSSRLAGGEETQYF. The chain is built from TRBV7-8 and TRBJ2-5; 14 bases match TRBD2. Germline CDR1 and CDR2: SGHVS and FQNEAQ. The ends lost 4 bases at V and 3 bases at J; junction bases unmatched: 4. This CDR3 comprises 16 residues.

The chain employs TRBV28 and TRBJ2-7, with D possibly being TRBD2 (6 bases). The CDR3 consists of 14 residues. Germline V CDR1 and CDR2: MDHEN, SYDVKM. The V end was cut by 7 bases, the J end by 0 bases, with 13 bases between. The CDR3 DNA follows: TGTGCCAGCAAGAGGGGCGGGAACTCCTACGAGCAGTACTTC. It yields the protein CASKRGGNSYEQYF.

This chain links TRBV10-3 with TRBJ2-3; 13 positions match TRBD2. This CDR3 is built from 15 residues. The germline CDR1 and CDR2 sequences are ENHRY and SYGVKD. V lost 2 bases, J lost 12 bases, and 8 bases stayed unmatched. In DNA form, the CDR3 reads TGTGCCATCAGTGAGGGGACTAGCGGGACCACCAGCCAGTATTTT. This sequence encodes CAISEGTSGTTSQYF.

Points on this clone: One end of the junction varies from germline; a read error may be responsible. The chain recombines TRBV5-4 with TRBJ2-7; 10 positions match TRBD1. CDR1 is SGHNT and CDR2 is YYREEE in the germline V gene (reference sequence). The CDR3 sequence is 14 residues long. The CDR3 DNA is TGTGCCGGCAGCTCACCGGGACAGGGGCGCGAGCAGTACTTC. It translates to CAGSSPGQGREQYF.

The gene calls are TRBV6-6 and TRBJ2-7; TRBD1 might be the D (5 bases). V lost 7 bases and J 4 bases, leaving 17 bases between the germline ends. The CDR3 consists of 14 residues. The V gene's germline CDR1 is MNHNY and CDR2 SVGAGI (reference sequence). This CDR3 is CASTSSPGFYEQYF. The CDR3 region has the DNA TGTGCCAGCACTTCCTCCCCAGGGTTTTACGAGCAGTACTTC.

V gene TRBV5-4 combines with J gene TRBJ2-2; 9 nucleotides agree with TRBD2. The CDR3 contains 16 residues. Germline CDR1 SGHNT, CDR2 YYREEE (reference sequence). V was pared by 4 bases and J by 1 base, with 5 bases of the junction left unmatched. This CDR3 reads CASSPMTSGNTGELFF. CDR3 bases: TGTGCCAGCAGCCCTATGACTAGCGGGAACACCGGGGAGCTGTTTTTT.

To note about this clone: A junction end diverges from the germline sequence, so it may reflect a read error. CDR3: CASSIAGGTYEQFF. As DNA, the CDR3 is TGTGCCAGCAGCATAGCGGGAGGGACGTATGAGCAGTTCTTC. J is TRBJ2-1 and V is TRBV7-2; 11 nucleotides agree with TRBD2. Germline V gene data show CDR1 as SGHTA and CDR2 as FQGNSA. The CDR3 contains 14 residues.